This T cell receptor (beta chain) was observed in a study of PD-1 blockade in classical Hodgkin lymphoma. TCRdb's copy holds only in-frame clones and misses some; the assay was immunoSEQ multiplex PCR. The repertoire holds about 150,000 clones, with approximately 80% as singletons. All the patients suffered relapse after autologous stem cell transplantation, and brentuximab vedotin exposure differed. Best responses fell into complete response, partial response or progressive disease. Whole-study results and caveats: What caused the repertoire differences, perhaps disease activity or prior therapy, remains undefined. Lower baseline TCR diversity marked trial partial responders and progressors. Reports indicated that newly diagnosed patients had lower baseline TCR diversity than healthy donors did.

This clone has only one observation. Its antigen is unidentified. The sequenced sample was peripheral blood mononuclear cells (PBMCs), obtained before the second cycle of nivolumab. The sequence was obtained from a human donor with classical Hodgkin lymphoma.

CDR3 in amino acids: CASSLEGAWASTDTQYF. As DNA, the CDR3 is TGTGCCAGCAGCTTAGAGGGGGCCTGGGCTAGCACAGATACGCAGTATTTT. The V gene is TRBV7-8, the J gene TRBJ2-3; TRBD1 aligns across 7 bases. The CDR3 is made up of 17 amino acids. The germline CDR1 and CDR2 sequences are SGHVS and FQNEAQ. The V gene end was trimmed by 1 base and the J gene end by 0 bases; junction bases not matched to a gene: 7. Full variable domain (rest looked up from reference TRBV7-8 and TRBJ2-3): GAGVSQSPRYKVAKRGQDVALRCDPISGHVSLFWYQQALGQGPEFLTYFQNEAQLDKSGLPSDRFFAERPEGSVSTLKIQRTQQEDSAVYLCASSLEGAWASTDTQYFGPGTRLTVL.